Given below is one T cell receptor beta chain in context. What it binds is not known. This entry is derived from a study of blood T cells in healthy people across ages. About the study: Roughly one uniquely barcoded beta molecule per two T cells was captured.

It was with a sample-barcoded 5' primer and a J-beta primer mix that a second PCR of roughly 7 to 12 cycles was run. Researchers report that a template-switch adaptor with 12 random nucleotides tagged each cDNA molecule. TCRdb called the 5' RACE reads again in MiXCR, with one record for every CDR3 protein. This sample has around 670,000 distinct CDR3 sequences, with around 31% found just once. The CDR3 is 18 amino acids. The germline V gene encodes CDR1 DFQATT and CDR2 SNEGSKA (reference sequence). General observations from the study: It was found that TCR beta diversity correlated strongly with the percentage of naive T cells.

This receptor was identified in a woman older than 75 in good health. The chain has TRBV20-1 and TRBJ2-7; 7 bases fit TRBD1. The DNA matches TRBJ2-5 better at its end, which makes the J call doubtful. Sequencing input: blood. In DNA, the CDR3 is TGCAGTGCTAGATCCCTAGGGGGACAGAGGGCGAGGGAGGAGACCCAGTACTTC. Its translation is CSARSLGGQRAREETQYF.